The 26 T cell receptor beta chains reported below all come from one sample, sequenced in a study of blood T cell repertoires in COVID-19. Libraries were prepared by immunoSEQ multiplex PCR; TCRdb keeps only in-frame clonotypes and omits some of them. The top ten hold roughly 0.25% of the sample, which has just over 650,000 clones, over 80% seen once. Material: peripheral blood. The receptors stem from a woman under 30 with acute or convalescent COVID-19.

The rearrangement joins TRBV27 to TRBJ1-6; tentatively, D is TRBD1 (5 bases). Trimming stripped 2 bases from V and 7 bases from J, with 9 bases between. Germline V gives CDR1 MNHEY, CDR2 SMNVEV (reference sequence). The CDR3 is made up of 14 amino acids. The CDR3 sequence is CASSLRGLNSPLHF. CDR3 coding DNA: TGTGCCAGCAGTTTAAGGGGCTTGAATTCACCCCTCCACTTT.

The chain has TRBV5-5 and TRBJ1-5, with 7 positions matching TRBD1. The germline gives CDR1 SGHKS, CDR2 YYEKEE (reference sequence). V lost 2 bases and J lost 1; bases outside the gene matches: 3. This CDR3 is built from 15 residues. The CDR3 is CASSLRQGSNQPQHF. CDR3 DNA sequence: TGTGCCAGCAGCTTAAGACAGGGAAGCAATCAGCCCCAGCATTTT.

This chain links TRBV5-4 with TRBJ2-7; TRBD1 matches 10 bases. Germline CDR1 reads SGHNT; CDR2 reads YYREEE (reference sequence). This CDR3 contains 14 residues. With 0 bases clipped from V and 5 bases from J, the junction kept 2 bases outside the gene matches. The CDR3 loop reads CASSLVGTGDEQYF. The CDR3 nucleotides read TGTGCCAGCAGCTTGGTGGGGACAGGGGACGAGCAGTACTTC.

The chain is built from TRBV2 and TRBJ1-4; 7 positions match TRBD1. The CDR3 extends over 17 amino acids. J gave up 8 bases and V 5 bases, and 17 bases lay outside the gene matches. From germline, CDR1 is SNHLY and CDR2 FYNNEI. The CDR3 protein is CASSPESIGGSGEKLFF. CDR3 in DNA: TGTGCCAGCAGTCCTGAGAGCATAGGGGGCTCGGGGGAAAAACTGTTTTTT.

This chain's CDR3 is CAWSRDNQPQHF. CDR3 DNA: TGTGCCTGGAGCAGGGACAATCAGCCCCAGCATTTT. This chain connects TRBV30 to TRBJ1-5, with D tentatively TRBD1 (5 bases). The V end lost 3 bases, the J end lost 3 bases, and 6 bases lay between the germline ends. This CDR3 has 12 residues. Germline loops: CDR1 GTSNPN, CDR2 SVGIG (reference sequence).

The V and J genes are TRBV27 and TRBJ1-2, with D tentatively TRBD1 (6 bases). The germline CDR1 and CDR2 sequences are MNHEY and SMNVEV (reference sequence). The CDR3 is 15 residues long. Trimming cost V 6 bases and J 5 bases, with 19 bases left between them. The CDR3 sequence is CASRDDRYRPYGYTF. The CDR3 nucleotides are TGTGCCAGCAGGGACGACAGGTATCGGCCTTATGGCTACACCTTC.

This chain uses TRBV27 with TRBJ1-1; D is possibly TRBD1 (6 bases). This CDR3 has 16 amino acids. Looked up from germline, CDR1 is MNHEY and CDR2 is SMNVEV (reference sequence). V gave up 3 bases and J gave up 1 base, with 15 bases separating them. This CDR3 is CASSFSAGARNTEAFF. The CDR3 bases are TGTGCCAGCAGTTTCTCAGCAGGGGCTAGGAACACTGAAGCTTTCTTT.

The V call is TRBV18, the J call TRBJ1-2; unclear D gene. The CDR3 has 12 residues. Germline CDR1 reads KGHSH; CDR2 reads LQKENI. Trimming shortened V by 2 bases and J by 5 bases, and 6 bases separated the two germline ends. DNA of the CDR3: TGTGCCAGCTCACCAGACATATATGGCTACACCTTC. Its translation: CASSPDIYGYTF.

Points on this clone: The sample has other DNA sequences that encode this CDR3 too. The chain is built from TRBV29-1 and TRBJ2-2; the D gene is possibly TRBD2 (7 bases). The germline V gene has CDR1 SQVTM and CDR2 ANQGSEA. The CDR3 length is 13 residues. The V gene lost 3 bases and the J gene lost 5 bases, with 10 bases spanning the gap. The CDR3 bases are TGCAGCGTTGACAGGGGAGGGACCGGGGAGCTGTTTTTT. Translated, it gives CSVDRGGTGELFF.

This clone was seen just once. The V call is TRBV4-3, the J call TRBJ2-3; TRBD2 matches 8 bases. CDR3 length: 16 amino acids. CDR1 is LGHNA, CDR2 YSLEER, per germline. Unmatched junction bases numbered 7, after V lost 1 base and J lost 4 bases. This CDR3 reads CASSQVLAGRPDTQYF. CDR3 DNA: TGCGCCAGCAGCCAAGTGTTAGCGGGGCGCCCAGATACGCAGTATTTT.

The rearrangement uses TRBV7-2 and TRBJ2-1, with TRBD2 identical over 9 bases. Germline loops: CDR1 SGHTA, CDR2 FQGNSA. V dropped 3 bases and J dropped 6; count of bases not matched to a gene: 12. There are 17 residues in the CDR3. In DNA, the CDR3 is TGTGCCAGCAGCTTGGGTCCTCCGGGACTAGCTCCCAATGAGCAGTTCTTC. It translates to CASSLGPPGLAPNEQFF. Together with reference TRBV7-2 and TRBJ2-1, the CDR3 gives the full variable domain: GAGVSQSPSNKVTEKGKDVELRCDPISGHTALYWYRQSLGQGLEFLIYFQGNSAPDKSGLPSDRFSAERTGGSVSTLTIQRTQQEDSAVYLCASSLGPPGLAPNEQFFGPGTRLTVL.

The gene calls are TRBV21-1 and TRBJ1-1; the DNA was not used to check the table's D call, TRBD1. TRBV21-1 is recorded as a pseudogene. CDR3 size: 13 residues. Here the CDR3 reads CASSKGGPSGAFF. The CDR3 DNA is TGTGCCAGCAGCAAAGGTGGTCCCTCAGGAGCTTTCTTT.

The chain employs TRBV30 and TRBJ1-4; no clear D gene. The CDR3 sequence is 14 residues long. The germline gives CDR1 GTSNPN, CDR2 SVGIG (reference sequence). Trimming stripped 6 bases from V and 7 bases from J, with 18 bases between. The CDR3 protein is CACRTADFGEKLFF. The CDR3 region has the DNA TGTGCCTGTAGGACGGCGGACTTTGGTGAAAAACTGTTTTTT.

V gene TRBV9 combines with J gene TRBJ1-2; D possibly corresponds to TRBD1 (5 bases). With 4 bases removed from V and 3 bases from J, the gap between germline ends came to 19 bases. The CDR3 loop spans 16 amino acids. Germline V gene lookup returns CDR1 SGDLS and CDR2 YYNGEE. CDR3 protein: CASSPYPAGVDYGYTF. CDR3 DNA: TGTGCCAGCAGCCCCTACCCTGCGGGGGTTGACTATGGCTACACCTTC.

This chain joins TRBV19 and TRBJ2-1, with D tentatively TRBD2 (5 bases). The V gene's germline CDR1 is LNHDA and CDR2 SQIVND (reference sequence). This CDR3 has 17 residues. Trimming stripped 7 bases from V and 0 bases from J, with 19 bases between. CDR3 loop: CASTPGLEESSYNEQFF. Here the CDR3 DNA reads TGTGCCAGTACCCCAGGACTGGAAGAAAGCTCCTACAATGAGCAGTTCTTC.

The chain has TRBV20-1 and TRBJ2-1; D may be TRBD2 (5 bases). Germline V gene lookup returns CDR1 DFQATT and CDR2 SNEGSKA (reference sequence). The CDR3 has 11 amino acids. The CDR3 loop reads CSWWETREQFF. CDR3 DNA sequence: TGCAGCTGGTGGGAGACCAGGGAGCAGTTCTTC.

V gene TRBV19 combines with J gene TRBJ1-2, with D perhaps matching TRBD1 (5 bases). Germline V gene sequence: CDR1 LNHDA, CDR2 SQIVND (reference sequence). Between the trimmed V and J ends, which lost 6 bases and 4 bases, there was a span of 12 bases. There are 13 residues in the CDR3. The CDR3, as DNA: TGTGCCAGTAGGGGGCAGGGCGGCTATGGCTACACCTTC. This gives the protein CASRGQGGYGYTF.

The chain is built from TRBV19 and TRBJ1-5; 7 nucleotides align to TRBD1. The length of the CDR3 is 13 residues. Looked up from germline, CDR1 is LNHDA and CDR2 is SQIVND (reference sequence). V was clipped by 10 bases and J by 6 bases; unmatched bases: 9. CDR3 residues: CATHGQAGQPQHF. The CDR3 DNA is TGTGCCACCCATGGACAGGCGGGTCAGCCCCAGCATTTT.

The rearrangement uses TRBV4-3 and TRBJ1-4, with unresolved D. The CDR3 totals 15 residues. Germline V CDR1 and CDR2: LGHNA, YSLEER. The ends were cut back, 0 bases at V and 3 bases at J, with 8 bases in the middle. As DNA, the CDR3 is TGCGCCAGCAGCCAAGATAGGAGTGCTAATGAAAAACTGTTTTTT. Protein sequence: CASSQDRSANEKLFF.

The chain has TRBV24-1 and TRBJ1-3, with unresolved D. V was clipped by 4 bases and J by 2 bases, with 11 bases between them. This CDR3 spans 15 amino acids. Germline V gives CDR1 KGHDR, CDR2 SFDVKD. The CDR3 loop is CATSDGPGTGNTIYF. In DNA, the CDR3 is TGTGCCACCAGTGACGGTCCGGGGACTGGAAACACCATATATTTT.

The chain combines TRBV3-1 (or the pseudogene TRBV3-2) with TRBJ2-5; TRBD1 is a possible D gene (5 bases). The V gene lost 0 bases and the J gene lost 7 bases, with 12 bases spanning the gap. CDR1 LGHDT and CDR2 YNNKEL come from the germline V gene (reference sequence). The CDR3 consists of 14 residues. CDR3 coding DNA: TGTGCCAGCAGCCAAGAATCAGGGCTCGGGACCCAGTACTTC. As protein: CASSQESGLGTQYF.

The chain combines TRBV6-2 or TRBV6-3 with TRBJ2-3, with 11 bases identical to TRBD2. The V gene end was trimmed by 2 bases and the J gene end by 5 bases; junction bases not matched to a gene: 3. Germline-derived CDR1 and CDR2 are MNHEY and SVGEGT. The CDR3 is 15 amino acids. The CDR3 coding sequence is TGTGCCAGCAGTTACGGGCTAGCGGGGGGAGATACGCAGTATTTT. Translating gives CASSYGLAGGDTQYF.

The chain combines TRBV6-5 with TRBJ1-2; D perhaps matches TRBD1 (5 bases). CDR1 and CDR2 from the germline V gene are MNHEY and SVGAGI. The germline V and J ends were trimmed by 5 bases and 4 bases, with 14 bases remaining between them. CDR3 size: 14 residues. The CDR3 DNA sequence: TGTGCCAGCAGTCCCCAGGGACTCGGCTATGGCTACACCTTC. This translates into CASSPQGLGYGYTF.

The rearrangement joins TRBV7-9 to TRBJ1-6; 7 bases fit TRBD1. V trimming: 7 bases; J trimming: 9 bases; junction bases outside the gene matches: 9. Germline-derived CDR1 and CDR2 are SEHNR and FQNEAQ (reference sequence). CDR3 size: 14 residues. The CDR3 loop reads CASTAWDSRSPLHF. For the CDR3, the DNA is TGTGCCAGCACCGCGTGGGACAGTCGTTCACCCCTCCACTTT.

A single count supports this clone. CDR3 sequence (DNA): TGTGCCAGTACTCATGCGGGAGAGTACGAGCAGTACTTC. Amino acids: CASTHAGEYEQYF. This chain connects TRBV19 to TRBJ2-7, with 7 bases aligning to TRBD2. The germline CDR1 and CDR2 sequences are LNHDA and SQIVND (reference sequence). The CDR3 runs 13 residues. V dropped 7 bases and J dropped 4; count of bases not matched to a gene: 7.

The chain is built from TRBV3-1 (or the pseudogene TRBV3-2) and TRBJ2-2; 7 bases line up with TRBD1. The junction had 14 bases not matched to a gene; V was cut back by 4 bases and J by 6 bases. Germline V gene data show CDR1 as LGHDT and CDR2 as YNNKEL (reference sequence). The CDR3 sequence is 17 residues long. CDR3 residues: CASSPLGRGIWSGELFF. The CDR3 nucleotides are TGTGCCAGCAGCCCCCTCGGCAGGGGGATTTGGTCCGGGGAGCTGTTTTTT.